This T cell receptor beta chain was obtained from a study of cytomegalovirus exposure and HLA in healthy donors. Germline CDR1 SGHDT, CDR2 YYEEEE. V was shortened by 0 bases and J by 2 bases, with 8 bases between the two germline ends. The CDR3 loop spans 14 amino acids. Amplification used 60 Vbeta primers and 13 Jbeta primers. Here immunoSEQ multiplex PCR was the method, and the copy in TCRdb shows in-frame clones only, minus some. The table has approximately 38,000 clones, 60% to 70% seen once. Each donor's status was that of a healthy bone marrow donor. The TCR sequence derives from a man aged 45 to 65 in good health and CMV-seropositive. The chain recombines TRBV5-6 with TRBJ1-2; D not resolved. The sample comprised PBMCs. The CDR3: CASSLASRNYGYTF. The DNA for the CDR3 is TGTGCCAGCAGCTTGGCCTCCAGGAACTATGGCTACACCTTC.